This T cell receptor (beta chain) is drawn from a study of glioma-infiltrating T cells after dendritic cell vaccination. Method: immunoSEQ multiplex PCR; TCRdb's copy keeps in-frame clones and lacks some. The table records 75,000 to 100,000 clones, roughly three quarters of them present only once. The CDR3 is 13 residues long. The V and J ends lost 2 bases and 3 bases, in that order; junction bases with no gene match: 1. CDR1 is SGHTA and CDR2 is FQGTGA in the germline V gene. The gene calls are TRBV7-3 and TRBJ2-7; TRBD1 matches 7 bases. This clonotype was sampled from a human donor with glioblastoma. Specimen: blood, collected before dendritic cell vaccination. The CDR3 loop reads CASSLHRGYEQYF. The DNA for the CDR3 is TGTGCCAGCAGCTTACACAGGGGCTACGAGCAGTACTTC.